The rows below give T cell receptor beta chains drawn from one sample of a study of T cell responses to AZD1222 COVID-19 vaccine. Generated by immunoSEQ multiplex PCR, the TCRdb table keeps only in-frame clones and is missing some. The sample consists of more than 100,000 clones, approximately 86% of them appearing once. Sequencing used peripheral blood, obtained 28 days after the second AZD1222 dose. The receptors were gathered from an adult who received the AZD1222 COVID-19 vaccine. Each CDR3 is given with its conserved first and last residue. Each record gives: J gene, D gene, clone size, V gene, CDR3 length, CDR3 DNA, CDR3 protein. D genes are given only for firm matches. Clone size appears in some rows only: once, few, many, or a class for an expanded clone.

TRBJ1-2 | TRBD1 | - | TRBV9 | 13 | TGTGCCAGCAGCGGACAGGGTGGCTATGGCTACACCTTC | CASSGQGGYGYTF
TRBJ1-6 | - | - | TRBV7-9 | 17 | TGTGCCAGCAGCTTTGTGACTGTGGGTCAAACCTTATCACCCCTCCACTTT | CASSFVTVGQTLSPLHF
TRBJ2-5 | - | - | TRBV14 | 15 | TGTGCCAGCAGCCCAGGTCGCTGGCCTCAAGAGACCCAGTACTTC | CASSPGRWPQETQYF
TRBJ1-4 | - | - | TRBV5-1 | 15 | TGCGCCAGCAGCCTTAACCGGGACACGGCTGAAAAACTGTTTTTT | CASSLNRDTAEKLFF
TRBJ2-6 | - | - | TRBV11-2 | 17 | TGTGCCAGCAGCTTAGATGTGACAAGCTCTGGGGCCAACGTCCTGACTTTC | CASSLDVTSSGANVLTF
TRBJ2-5 | TRBD2 | - | TRBV3-1/TRBV3-2 | 16 | TGTGCCAGCAGCATTACTAGCGGGGGGGCAGAAGAGACCCAGTACTTC | CASSITSGGAEETQYF
TRBJ1-6 | - | - | TRBV19 | 15 | TGTGCCAGTACCCCCGGCGGGGTCGGGAATTCACCCCTCCACTTT | CASTPGGVGNSPLHF
TRBJ2-7 | - | few | TRBV24-1 | 14 | TGTGCCACCAGTGATCCGGGCCGGAGCTACGAGCAGTACTTC | CATSDPGRSYEQYF
TRBJ1-6 | - | - | TRBV7-2 | 15 | TGTGCCAGCCGCCCCCCGGGACGCTTTAATTCACCCCTCCACTTT | CASRPPGRFNSPLHF
TRBJ1-5 | TRBD1 | - | TRBV18 | 15 | TGTGCCAGCTCACCGGGACAGAGCAACAATCAGCCCCAGCATTTT | CASSPGQSNNQPQHF
TRBJ1-2 | TRBD1 | - | TRBV5-6 | 16 | TGTGCCAGCAGCTTGGTGAGACGGGCAGGGGGCGATGGCTACACCTTC | CASSLVRRAGGDGYTF
TRBJ1-3 | - | - | TRBV28 | 14 | TGTGCCAGCAGCAAAAGGTACTCTGGAAACACCATATATTTT | CASSKRYSGNTIYF
TRBJ1-3 | TRBD1 | - | TRBV4-3 | 13 | TGCGCCAGCAGCTTGCAGGGGGCAAACACCATATATTTT | CASSLQGANTIYF
TRBJ1-6 | - | - | TRBV7-9 | 15 | TGTGCCAGCAGCTCAACGGACAGAAAATATTCACCCCTCCACTTT | CASSSTDRKYSPLHF
TRBJ2-3 | - | few | TRBV7-2 | 14 | TGTGCCAGCAGAGTCGGGCCTAGCACAGATACGCAGTATTTT | CASRVGPSTDTQYF
TRBJ2-7 | - | - | TRBV19 | 14 | TGTGCCAGTAGTATTGGCGCAGGGATCAACGAGCAGTACTTC | CASSIGAGINEQYF
TRBJ2-5 | - | - | TRBV18 | 13 | TGTGCCAGCTCATCCTCAGGGATAGAGACCCAGTACTTC | CASSSSGIETQYF
TRBJ1-1 | - | - | TRBV6-6 | 15 | TGTGCCAGCAGTCCTAACCTAAAAGGCGACACTGAAGCTTTCTTT | CASSPNLKGDTEAFF
TRBJ2-5 | - | - | TRBV15 | 15 | TGTGCCACCAGCAGAGAGGGACTTGGACAAGAGACCCAGTACTTC | CATSREGLGQETQYF
TRBJ1-1 | - | - | TRBV7-9 | 12 | TGTGCCAGCAGCTTAGGAGGCGCTGAAGCTTTCTTT | CASSLGGAEAFF
TRBJ2-3 | TRBD2 | - | TRBV5-4 | 16 | TGTGCCAGCACCAAGCCGGCGGGGGGGCCGACAGATACGCAGTATTTT | CASTKPAGGPTDTQYF
TRBJ2-7 | TRBD1 | - | TRBV10-3 | 16 | TGTGCCATCAGAGGCTCCGGGCAGGGGGACTCCTACGAGCAGTACTTC | CAIRGSGQGDSYEQYF
TRBJ1-2 | - | - | TRBV5-1 | 14 | TGCGCCAGCAGCTTGTCGTGGGGCGGCTATGGCTACACCTTC | CASSLSWGGYGYTF
TRBJ1-3 | - | - | TRBV30 | 14 | TGTGCCTGGAGTGGCAGCCGCTCTGGAAACACCATATATTTT | CAWSGSRSGNTIYF
TRBJ1-2 | TRBD1 | - | TRBV6-2/TRBV6-3 | 11 | TGTGCCAGCAGTAGGGACAGGATCTACACCTTC | CASSRDRIYTF
TRBJ2-7 | TRBD2 | - | TRBV6-4 | 15 | TGTGCCAGCAGTGTACTAGCGGGGGCCTCCTACGAGCAGTACTTC | CASSVLAGASYEQYF
TRBJ1-5 | - | once | TRBV4-1 | 15 | TGCGCCAGCAGCCAAGATTGGAAGGGTAATCAGCCCCAGCATTTT | CASSQDWKGNQPQHF
TRBJ2-1 | - | - | TRBV5-5 | 13 | TGTGCCAGCAGCTTGGAGGTTTACAATGAGCAGTTCTTC | CASSLEVYNEQFF
TRBJ2-3 | - | - | TRBV6-5 | 15 | TGTGCCAGCAGTACCGGGATACAGGGTACAGATACGCAGTATTTT | CASSTGIQGTDTQYF
TRBJ2-3 | - | - | TRBV28 | 16 | TGTGCCAGCACCCTAGGGACGGGGTGGGGCACAGATACGCAGTATTTT | CASTLGTGWGTDTQYF
TRBJ2-5 | TRBD2 | - | TRBV6-2/TRBV6-3 | 17 | TGTGCCAGCAGTTACTCGATCACTAGCGGGGGCCAAGAGACCCAGTACTTC | CASSYSITSGGQETQYF
TRBJ2-5 | - | - | TRBV20-1 | 12 | TGCAGTGCTAGTTCCCAAGAGGAGACCCAGTACTTC | CSASSQEETQYF
TRBJ1-2 | TRBD1 | - | TRBV9 | 14 | TGTGCCAGCAGCGGTCCGGGACAGGGCTATGGCTACACCTTC | CASSGPGQGYGYTF
TRBJ2-7 | - | - | TRBV27 | 10 | TGTGCCAGCAGTTTATTAAGTCGGTACTTC | CASSLLSRYF
TRBJ2-2 | TRBD1 | - | TRBV15 | 16 | TGTGCCACCAGAGGGACAGGGCAACCTCTCACCGGGGAGCTGTTTTTT | CATRGTGQPLTGELFF
TRBJ1-2 | - | - | TRBV6-6 | 15 | TGTGCCAGCAGTTACTCGACGGACAGAAGCGGTGGCTACACCTTC | CASSYSTDRSGGYTF
TRBJ2-5 | - | - | TRBV19 | 16 | TGTGCCAGTAGGAAGGATGATTCGGGGTCCGATGAGACCCAGTACTTC | CASRKDDSGSDETQYF
TRBJ1-2 | - | - | TRBV3-1/TRBV3-2 | 16 | TGTGCCAGCAGCCAAGGGGAACAACCTAGGGGACGTGGCTACACCTTC | CASSQGEQPRGRGYTF
TRBJ2-5 | - | once | TRBV6-2/TRBV6-3 | 14 | TGTGCCAGCAGTTACTCGGGGTGGAGGGAGACCCAGTACTTC | CASSYSGWRETQYF
TRBJ2-5 | - | once | TRBV2 | 16 | TGTGCCAGCAGTGAAGGGGCAGGGAAAGTAGGTGAGACCCAGTACTTC | CASSEGAGKVGETQYF